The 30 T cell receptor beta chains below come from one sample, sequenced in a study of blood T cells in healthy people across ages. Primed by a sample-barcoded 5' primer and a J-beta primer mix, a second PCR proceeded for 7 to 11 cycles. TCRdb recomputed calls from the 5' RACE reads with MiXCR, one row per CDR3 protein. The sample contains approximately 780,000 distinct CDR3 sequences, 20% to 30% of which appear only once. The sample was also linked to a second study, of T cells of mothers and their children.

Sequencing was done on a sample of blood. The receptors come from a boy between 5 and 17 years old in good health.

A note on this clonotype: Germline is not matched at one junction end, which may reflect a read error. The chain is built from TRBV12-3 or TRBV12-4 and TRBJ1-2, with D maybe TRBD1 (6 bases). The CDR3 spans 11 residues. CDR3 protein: CASSTRTESSF. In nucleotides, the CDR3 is TGTGCCAGCAGTACTAGGACAGAGAGTTCCTTC.

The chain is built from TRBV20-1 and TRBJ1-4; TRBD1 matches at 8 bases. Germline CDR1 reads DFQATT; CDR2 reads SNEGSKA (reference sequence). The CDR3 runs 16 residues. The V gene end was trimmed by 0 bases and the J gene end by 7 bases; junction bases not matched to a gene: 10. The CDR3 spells CSARDRHRTGSEKLFF. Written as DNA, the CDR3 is TGCAGTGCTAGAGATCGGCATAGGACAGGGAGTGAAAAACTGTTTTTT.

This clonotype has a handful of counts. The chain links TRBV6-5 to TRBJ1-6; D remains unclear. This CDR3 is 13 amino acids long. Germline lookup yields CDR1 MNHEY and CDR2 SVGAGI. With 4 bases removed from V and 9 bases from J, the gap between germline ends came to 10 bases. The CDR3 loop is CASSFGLTSPLHF. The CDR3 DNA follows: TGTGCCAGCAGTTTCGGATTAACTTCACCCCTCCACTTT.

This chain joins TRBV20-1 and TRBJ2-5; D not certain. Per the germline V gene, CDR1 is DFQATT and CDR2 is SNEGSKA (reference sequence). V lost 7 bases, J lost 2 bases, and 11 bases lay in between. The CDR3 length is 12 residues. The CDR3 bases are TGCAGTGTGGCCTACCCACAAGAGACCCAGTACTTC. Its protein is CSVAYPQETQYF.

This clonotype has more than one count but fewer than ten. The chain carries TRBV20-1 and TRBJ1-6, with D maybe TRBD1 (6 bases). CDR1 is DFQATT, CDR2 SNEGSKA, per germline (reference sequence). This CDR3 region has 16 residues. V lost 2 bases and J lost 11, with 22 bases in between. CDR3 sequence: CSARSGGGGISTPLHF. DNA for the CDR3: TGCAGTGCTAGATCGGGAGGTGGGGGCATTTCTACACCCCTCCACTTT.

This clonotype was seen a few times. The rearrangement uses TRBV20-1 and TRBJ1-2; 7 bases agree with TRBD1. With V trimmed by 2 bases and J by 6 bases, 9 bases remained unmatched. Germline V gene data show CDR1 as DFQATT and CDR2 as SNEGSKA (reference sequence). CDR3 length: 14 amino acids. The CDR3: CSARISGTDHGYTF. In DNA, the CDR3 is TGCAGTGCTAGAATCAGCGGGACAGACCATGGCTACACCTTC.

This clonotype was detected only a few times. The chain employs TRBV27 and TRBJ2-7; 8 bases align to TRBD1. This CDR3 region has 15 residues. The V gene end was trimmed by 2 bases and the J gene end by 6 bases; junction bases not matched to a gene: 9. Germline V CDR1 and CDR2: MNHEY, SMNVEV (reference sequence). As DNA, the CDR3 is TGTGCCAGCAGTTTAACCGCCACAGGGGGTAGCGAGCAGTACTTC. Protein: CASSLTATGGSEQYF.

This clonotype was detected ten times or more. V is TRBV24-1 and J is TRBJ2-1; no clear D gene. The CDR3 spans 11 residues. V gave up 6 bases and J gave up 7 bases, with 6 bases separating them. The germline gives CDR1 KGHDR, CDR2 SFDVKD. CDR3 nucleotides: TGTGCCACCAGTCGAGATAATGAGCAGTTCTTC. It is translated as CATSRDNEQFF.

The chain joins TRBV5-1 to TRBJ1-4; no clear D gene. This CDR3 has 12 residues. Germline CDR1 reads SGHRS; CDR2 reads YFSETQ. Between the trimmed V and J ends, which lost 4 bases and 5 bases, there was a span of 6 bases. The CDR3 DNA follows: TGCGCCAGCAGCGGACCAAATGAAAAACTGTTTTTT. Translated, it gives CASSGPNEKLFF.

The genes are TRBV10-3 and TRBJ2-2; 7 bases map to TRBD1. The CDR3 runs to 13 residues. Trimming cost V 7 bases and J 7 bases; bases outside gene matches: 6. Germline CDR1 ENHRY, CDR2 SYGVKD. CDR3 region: CAITTDRNGELFF. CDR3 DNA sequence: TGTGCCATCACTACGGACAGGAACGGGGAGCTGTTTTTT.

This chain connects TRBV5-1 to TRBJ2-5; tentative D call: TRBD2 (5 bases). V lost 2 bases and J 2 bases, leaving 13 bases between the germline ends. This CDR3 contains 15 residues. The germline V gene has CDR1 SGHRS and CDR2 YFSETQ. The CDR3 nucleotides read TGCGCCAGCAGCTTACTGTCCGGGGTGCAAGAGACCCAGTACTTC. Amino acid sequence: CASSLLSGVQETQYF. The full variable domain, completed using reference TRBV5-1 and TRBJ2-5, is KAGVTQTPRYLIKTRGQQVTLSCSPISGHRSVSWYQQTPGQGLQFLFEYFSETQRNKGNFPGRFSGRQFSNSRSEMNVSTLELGDSALYLCASSLLSGVQETQYFGPGTRLLVL.

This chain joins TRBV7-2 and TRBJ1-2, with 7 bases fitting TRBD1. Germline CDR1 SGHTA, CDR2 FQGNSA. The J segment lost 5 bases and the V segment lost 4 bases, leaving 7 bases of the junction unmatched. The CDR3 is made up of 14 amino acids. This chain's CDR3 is CASSSDRQGYGYTF. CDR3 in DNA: TGTGCCAGCAGCTCGGATAGACAGGGATATGGCTACACCTTC.

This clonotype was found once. CDR3 bases: TGCAGCGTTGCAGCGGGTGGGGAGACCCAGTACTTC. This encodes CSVAAGGETQYF. The chain carries TRBV29-1 and TRBJ2-5; D perhaps matches TRBD2 (6 bases). The germline gives CDR1 SQVTM, CDR2 ANQGSEA. The V and J ends lost 4 bases and 5 bases respectively, with 11 bases between them. CDR3 length: 12 residues.

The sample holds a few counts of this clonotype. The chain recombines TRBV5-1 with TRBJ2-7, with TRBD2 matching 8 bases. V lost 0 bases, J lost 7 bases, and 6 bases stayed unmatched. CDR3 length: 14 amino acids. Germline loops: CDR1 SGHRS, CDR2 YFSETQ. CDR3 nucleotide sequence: TGCGCCAGCAGCTTGGGGGCGGGGGGCCAAGAGCAGTACTTC. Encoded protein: CASSLGAGGQEQYF.

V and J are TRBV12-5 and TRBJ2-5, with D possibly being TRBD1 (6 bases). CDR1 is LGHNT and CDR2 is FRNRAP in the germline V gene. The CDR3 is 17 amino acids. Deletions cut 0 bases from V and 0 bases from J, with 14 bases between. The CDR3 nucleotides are TGTGCTAGTGGTTTGGTACTAGGGACAAGGTACCAAGAGACCCAGTACTTC. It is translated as CASGLVLGTRYQETQYF.

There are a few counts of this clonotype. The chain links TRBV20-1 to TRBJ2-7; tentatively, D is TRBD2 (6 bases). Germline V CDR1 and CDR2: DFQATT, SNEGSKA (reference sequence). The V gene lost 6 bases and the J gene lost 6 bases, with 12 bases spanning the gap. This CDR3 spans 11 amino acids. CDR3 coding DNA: TGCAGTGCGTCCGGGACTGTCGAGCAGTACTTC. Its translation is CSASGTVEQYF.

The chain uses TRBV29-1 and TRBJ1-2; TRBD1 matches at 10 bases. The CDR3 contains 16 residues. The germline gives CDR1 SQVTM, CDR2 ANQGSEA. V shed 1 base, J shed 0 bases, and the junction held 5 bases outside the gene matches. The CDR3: CSVEAGTGDSNYGYTF. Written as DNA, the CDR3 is TGCAGCGTTGAAGCCGGGACAGGGGATTCTAACTATGGCTACACCTTC.

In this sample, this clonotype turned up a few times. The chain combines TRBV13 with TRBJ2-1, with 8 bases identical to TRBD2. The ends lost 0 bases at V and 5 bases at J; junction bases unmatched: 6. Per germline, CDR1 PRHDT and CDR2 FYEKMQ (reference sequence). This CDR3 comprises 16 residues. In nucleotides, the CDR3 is TGTGCCAGCAGCTTAGGCCATCGGGGGGGGAACAATGAGCAGTTCTTC. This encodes CASSLGHRGGNNEQFF. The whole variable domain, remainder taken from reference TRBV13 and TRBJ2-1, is AAGVIQSPRHLIKEKRETATLKCYPIPRHDTVYWYQQGPGQDPQFLISFYEKMQSDKGSIPDRFSAQQFSDYHSELNMSSLELGDSALYFCASSLGHRGGNNEQFFGPGTRLTVL.

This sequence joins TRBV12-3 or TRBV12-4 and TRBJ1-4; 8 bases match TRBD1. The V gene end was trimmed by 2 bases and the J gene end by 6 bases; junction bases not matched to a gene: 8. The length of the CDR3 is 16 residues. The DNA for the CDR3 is TGTGCCAGCAGTTTAAGCCGCTCGACAGGGGATGAAAAACTGTTTTTT. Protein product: CASSLSRSTGDEKLFF.

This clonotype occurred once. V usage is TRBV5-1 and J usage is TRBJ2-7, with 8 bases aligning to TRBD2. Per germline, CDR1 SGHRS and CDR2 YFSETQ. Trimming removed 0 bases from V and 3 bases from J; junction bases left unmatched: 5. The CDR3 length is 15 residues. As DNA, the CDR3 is TGCGCCAGCAGCTTGGTATTAGCGGGAAACTACGAGCAGTACTTC. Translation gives CASSLVLAGNYEQYF.

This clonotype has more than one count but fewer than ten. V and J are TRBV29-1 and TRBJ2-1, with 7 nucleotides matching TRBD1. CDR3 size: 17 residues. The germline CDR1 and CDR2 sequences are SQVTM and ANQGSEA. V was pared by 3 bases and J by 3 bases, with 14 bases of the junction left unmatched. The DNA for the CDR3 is TGCAGCGTTGACCTAAGGACAGGTACAGTGGTCTACAATGAGCAGTTCTTC. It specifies CSVDLRTGTVVYNEQFF.

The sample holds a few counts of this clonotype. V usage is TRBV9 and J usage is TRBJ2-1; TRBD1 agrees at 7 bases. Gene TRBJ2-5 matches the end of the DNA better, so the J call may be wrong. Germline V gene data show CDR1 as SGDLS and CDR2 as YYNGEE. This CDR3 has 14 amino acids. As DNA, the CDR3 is TGTGCCAGCAGCGTAGGACAGGGCCGAGAGACCCAGTACTTC. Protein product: CASSVGQGRETQYF.

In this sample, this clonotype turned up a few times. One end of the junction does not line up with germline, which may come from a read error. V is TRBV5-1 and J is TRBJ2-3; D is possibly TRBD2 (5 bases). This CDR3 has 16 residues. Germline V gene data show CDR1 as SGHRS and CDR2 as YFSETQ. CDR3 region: CAGSLAGIRRVDTQYF. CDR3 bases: TGCGCCGGCAGCTTGGCCGGGATTAGGCGAGTAGATACGCAGTATTTT.

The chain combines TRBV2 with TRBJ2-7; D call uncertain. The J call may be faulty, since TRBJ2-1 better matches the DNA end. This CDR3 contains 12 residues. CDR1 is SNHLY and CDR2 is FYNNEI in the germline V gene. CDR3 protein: CASTFQSAEQFF. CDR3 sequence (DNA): TGTGCCAGCACGTTCCAGTCGGCTGAGCAGTTCTTC.

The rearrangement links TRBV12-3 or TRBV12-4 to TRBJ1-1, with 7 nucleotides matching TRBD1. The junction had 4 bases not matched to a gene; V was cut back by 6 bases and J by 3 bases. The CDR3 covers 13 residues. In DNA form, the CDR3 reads TGTGCCAGCAGGGACAGGAAGCACACTGAAGCTTTCTTT. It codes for CASRDRKHTEAFF.

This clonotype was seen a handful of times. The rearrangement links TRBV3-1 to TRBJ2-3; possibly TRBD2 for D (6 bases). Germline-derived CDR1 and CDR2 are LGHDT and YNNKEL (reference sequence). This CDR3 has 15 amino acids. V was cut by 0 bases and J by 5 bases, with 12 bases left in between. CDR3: CASSQDGGLGDTQYF. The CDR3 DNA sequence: TGTGCCAGCAGCCAAGATGGGGGGTTGGGAGATACGCAGTATTTT.

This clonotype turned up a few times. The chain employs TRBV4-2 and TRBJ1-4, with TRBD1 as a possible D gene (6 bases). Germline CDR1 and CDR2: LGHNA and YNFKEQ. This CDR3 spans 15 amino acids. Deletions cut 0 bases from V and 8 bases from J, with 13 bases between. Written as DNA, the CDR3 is TGTGCCAGCAGCCAAGATGGCAGGGGAGGGGAAAAACTGTTTTTT. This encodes CASSQDGRGGEKLFF.

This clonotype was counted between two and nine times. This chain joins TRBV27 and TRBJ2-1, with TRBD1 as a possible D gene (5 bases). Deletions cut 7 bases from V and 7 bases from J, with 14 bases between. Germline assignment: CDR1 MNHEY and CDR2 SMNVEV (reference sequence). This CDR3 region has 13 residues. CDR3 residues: CASTRQGENEQFF. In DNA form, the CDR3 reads TGTGCCAGCACCCGCCAGGGCGAGAATGAGCAGTTCTTC.

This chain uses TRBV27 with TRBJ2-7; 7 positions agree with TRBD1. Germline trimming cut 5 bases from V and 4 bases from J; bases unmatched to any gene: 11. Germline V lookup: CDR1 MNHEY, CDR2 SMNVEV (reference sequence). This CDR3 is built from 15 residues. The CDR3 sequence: CASSRLGQFSYEQYF. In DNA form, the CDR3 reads TGTGCCAGCAGTCGATTGGGACAGTTCTCTTACGAGCAGTACTTC.

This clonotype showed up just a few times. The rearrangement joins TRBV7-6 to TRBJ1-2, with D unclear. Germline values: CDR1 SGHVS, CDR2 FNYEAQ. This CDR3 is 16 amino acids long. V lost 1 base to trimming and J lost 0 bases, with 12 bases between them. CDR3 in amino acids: CASSLDGVGANYGYTF. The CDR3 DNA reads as TGTGCCAGCAGCTTAGACGGAGTCGGGGCTAACTATGGCTACACCTTC.